A selection of T cell receptor beta chains follows, all from one sample in a study of CD8+ T cells in alopecia areata. Profiling relied on immunoSEQ multiplex PCR, and the TCRdb table lists in-frame clones only, not all of them. The sample lists tens of thousands of clones; around 96% were seen once. This specimen consisted of CD8+ T cells sorted from blood, obtained at week 0. The receptors come from a human donor with alopecia areata. The CDR3 runs from the conserved cysteine through the conserved F or W. D genes are given only for firm matches. Clone size, where shown, is once, few, many, or a class for clones that have expanded.

j_gene | abundance | v_gene | d_gene | CDR3aa | CDR3nt
TRBJ1-1 | . | TRBV4-1 | . | CASSQGPGVYEAFF | TGCGCCAGCAGCCAAGGGCCGGGGGTGTATGAAGCTTTCTTT
TRBJ2-1 | . | TRBV7-8 | . | CASSVSIGGVNEQFF | TGTGCCAGCAGCGTCAGCATTGGAGGCGTCAATGAGCAGTTCTTC
TRBJ2-3 | . | TRBV7-6 | TRBD2 | CASSLWGLAGPGTDTQYF | TGTGCCAGCAGCTTATGGGGACTAGCGGGGCCGGGCACAGATACGCAGTATTTT
TRBJ2-3 | . | TRBV2 | . | CASSRSDTQYF | TGTGCCAGTTCGAGGTCAGATACGCAGTATTTT
TRBJ1-6 | . | TRBV6-6 | TRBD1 | CASGYPTGADSPLHF | TGTGCCAGCGGTTACCCGACAGGGGCCGACTCACCCCTCCACTTT
TRBJ1-4 | . | TRBV29-1 | . | CSVEEDRETNEKLFF | TGCAGCGTTGAAGAGGATCGCGAGACTAATGAAAAACTGTTTTTT
TRBJ1-5 | . | TRBV10-3 | . | CAISESRGQPQHF | TGTGCCATCAGTGAGAGCAGGGGACAGCCCCAGCATTTT
TRBJ2-2 | . | TRBV29-1 | . | CSVVSRNTGELFF | TGCAGCGTTGTTAGCCGGAACACCGGGGAGCTGTTTTTT
TRBJ1-5 | . | TRBV6-1 | TRBD1 | CASSEFAPRGYSNQPQHF | TGTGCCAGCAGTGAATTCGCTCCCAGGGGGTATAGCAATCAGCCCCAGCATTTT
TRBJ1-5 | . | TRBV4-1 | . | CASSQDEENQPQHF | TGCGCCAGCAGCCAAGACGAGGAAAATCAGCCCCAGCATTTT
TRBJ2-1 | . | TRBV7-9 | TRBD1 | CASSLRTGNYNEQFF | TGTGCCAGCAGCTTGCGGACAGGGAACTACAATGAGCAGTTCTTC
TRBJ2-4 | . | TRBV7-8 | . | CASTSPAKNIQYF | TGTGCCAGCACTAGTCCGGCCAAAAACATTCAGTACTTC
TRBJ2-7 | . | TRBV19 | TRBD1 | CASSILGQGASEQYF | TGTGCCAGTAGTATCCTGGGACAGGGGGCGTCTGAGCAGTACTTC
TRBJ2-6 | . | TRBV5-5 | . | CASSLTGPSGANVLTF | TGTGCCAGCAGCTTGACAGGTCCCTCTGGGGCCAACGTCCTGACTTTC
TRBJ1-6 | . | TRBV18 | . | CASSPLPPGRDSPLHF | TGTGCCAGCTCACCACTCCCCCCGGGAAGGGACTCACCCCTCCACTTT
TRBJ1-5 | . | TRBV5-1 | . | CASSLGSPNQPQHF | TGCGCCAGCAGCTTGGGGTCACCGAATCAGCCCCAGCATTTT
TRBJ2-3 | . | TRBV5-4 | TRBD2 | CASSFLLAGSTDTQYF | TGTGCCAGCAGCTTCCTCCTAGCGGGGAGCACAGATACGCAGTATTTT
TRBJ2-1 | . | TRBV5-5 | . | CASSSFTMDEQFF | TGTGCCAGCAGCTCCTTTACGATGGATGAGCAGTTCTTC
TRBJ2-7 | . | TRBV27 | . | CASSSRDYEQYF | TGTGCCAGCAGTTCCAGGGACTACGAGCAGTACTTC
TRBJ2-7 | once | TRBV4-3 | . | CASSQDLLGVGQYF | TGCGCCAGCAGCCAAGACCTCCTGGGCGTAGGGCAGTACTTC
TRBJ2-3 | . | TRBV29-1 | . | CSVAGNTDTQYF | TGCAGCGTTGCGGGCAACACAGATACGCAGTATTTT
TRBJ2-3 | . | TRBV19 | TRBD1 | CASTPNRGSTDTQYF | TGTGCCAGTACCCCGAACAGGGGTAGCACAGATACGCAGTATTTT
TRBJ1-1 | once | TRBV6-5 | . | CASSYTGDGWNTEAFF | TGTGCCAGCAGTTATACGGGTGACGGGTGGAACACTGAAGCTTTCTTT
TRBJ2-7 | . | TRBV6-7 | . | CASTRWQYF | TGTGCCAGCACCCGCTGGCAGTACTTC
TRBJ1-2 | . | TRBV5-1 | TRBD1 | CASSFGQGASGYGYTF | TGCGCCAGCAGCTTTGGGCAGGGGGCGTCTGGGTATGGCTACACCTTC
TRBJ2-1 | . | TRBV7-9 | . | CASSLDSPLLTYNEQFF | TGTGCCAGCAGCTTAGACAGCCCTCTACTCACCTACAATGAGCAGTTCTTC
TRBJ2-3 | . | TRBV10-2 | . | CASSENYPLTSTDTQYF | TGCGCCAGCAGTGAAAATTACCCCCTCACTAGCACAGATACGCAGTATTTT